A selection of T cell receptor beta chains follows, all from one sample in a study of early T cells in non-severe SARS-CoV-2 infection. TCRdb passed the 5' RACE reads through MiXCR, listing each CDR3 protein once. The repertoire includes approximately 71,000 distinct CDR3 sequences, over 9% of them detected once, and about 1.7% sits in the top ten. Source material: whole blood. These receptor sequences come from an adult who was a healthcare worker with PCR-confirmed SARS-CoV-2 infection or an uninfected control (not recorded which). The CDR3 runs from the conserved cysteine through the conserved F or W. A D gene is named only where the DNA matches it firmly.

>TRBD2|TRBV9
CASSVGTSGGYRDTQYF
>.|TRBV27
CASSLAGPPGNTIYF
>.|TRBV29-1
CSVMEGGSEAFF
>TRBD1|TRBV12-3/TRBV12-4
CASRTGFYEQYF
>TRBD1|TRBV5-1
CASTHGDRVPTDTQYF
>.|TRBV12-3/TRBV12-4
CASSLGGYSNQPQHF
>TRBD1|TRBV6-8
CASRTTGQGNQPQHF
>.|TRBV18
CASSPGGYYGYTF
>.|TRBV18
CASSRREGGAFF
>.|TRBV20-1
CSAGGRSDTKLFF
>.|TRBV12-5
CASGDREQYF
>.|TRBV9
CASSAREAPLGYTF
>TRBD2|TRBV7-6
CASSPGGASREQYF
>.|TRBV2
CASSDAGPLTDTQYF
>.|TRBV27
CASSLWGESSYNSPLHF
>.|TRBV18
CAGSPLSNTEAFF
>TRBD1|TRBV12-3/TRBV12-4
CATSAGTGKSGELFF
>.|TRBV20-1
CSAMMPLTYEQYF
>TRBD1|TRBV5-1
CASSWSQGAGGEQYF
>.|TRBV12-5
CASGLGGPTETQYF
>.|TRBV5-1
CASSPDGGIREYF